This is a list of T cell receptor beta chains from one sample in a study of T cells in tumors after PD-1 blockade. Using immunoSEQ multiplex PCR, the repertoire was profiled, and TCRdb retains in-frame clones only, with some absent. The sample gives 60,000 to 65,000 clones, 74% of which show up once; 4% to 5% is in the top ten. The sequencing here drew on PBMCs, taken after anti-PD-1 treatment. The receptors come from a human donor with basal cell carcinoma. Each CDR3 is given with its conserved first and last residue. A D gene is named only where the DNA matches it firmly. Only part of the rows carry a size: once, few, many, or a class if the clone is expanded.

j_call	d_call	clone_size	v_call	cdr3_nt	cdr3_aa
TRBJ1-2	TRBD1	-	TRBV7-9	TGTGCCAGCAGCTTAGGACAGGGCGGCTATGGCTACACCTTC	CASSLGQGGYGYTF
TRBJ1-2	-	few	TRBV30	TGTGCCTGGACCCCGCTGGGGGGCGCCTATGGCTACACCTTC	CAWTPLGGAYGYTF
TRBJ1-6	TRBD1	few	TRBV19	TGTGCCAGTAGTACAGGGGGTATCCATTCACCCCTCCACTTT	CASSTGGIHSPLHF
TRBJ2-7	TRBD1	-	TRBV20-1	TGCAGTGCTAGTTCCCGGGACAGGGCAATCTACGAGCAGTACTTC	CSASSRDRAIYEQYF
TRBJ1-3	-	few	TRBV10-1	TGCGCCAGCAGTGAGTCCCCCTCGGGAAACACCATATATTTT	CASSESPSGNTIYF
TRBJ1-5	TRBD1	-	TRBV7-2	TGTGCCAGCAGTACCCGACAGGGGATAAATCAGCCCCAGCATTTT	CASSTRQGINQPQHF
TRBJ1-6	-	-	TRBV19	TGTGCCAGTAGTATCCTAGGGGAAAGTTCACCCCTCCACTTT	CASSILGESSPLHF
TRBJ2-1	-	-	TRBV9	TGTGCCAGCAGCGTATCACAGACCCACAATGAGCAGTTCTTC	CASSVSQTHNEQFF
TRBJ2-4	TRBD2	-	TRBV28	TGTGCCAGCAGCCCGGGGGGTGGGAACATTCAGTACTTC	CASSPGGGNIQYF
TRBJ1-2	TRBD1	-	TRBV28	TGTGCCAGCAGTTCCCGACAGGGGAGGGATGGCTACACCTTC	CASSSRQGRDGYTF
TRBJ1-2	-	once	TRBV5-6	TGTGCCAGCAGCTTGGGTCCAGGAGAGGATGGCTACACCTTC	CASSLGPGEDGYTF
TRBJ1-1	-	-	TRBV6-6	TGTGCCAGCAGTTCCGGGCAGGCGAACACTGAAGCTTTCTTT	CASSSGQANTEAFF
TRBJ2-3	-	-	TRBV2	TGTGCCAGCTCGCTAACTTTGGCAGATACGCAGTATTTT	CASSLTLADTQYF
TRBJ2-1	TRBD1	-	TRBV19	TGTGCCAGTACTGGGACAGGGATGGGGTCCTACAATGAGCAGTTCTTC	CASTGTGMGSYNEQFF
TRBJ1-1	-	-	TRBV25-1	TGTGCCAGCAGTGATTCTTCCTTTGGACCGCACACTGAAGCTTTCTTT	CASSDSSFGPHTEAFF
TRBJ2-3	TRBD2	-	TRBV29-1	TGCAGCTTCGGGGGGGCGGCAGATACGCAGTATTTT	CSFGGAADTQYF
TRBJ1-2	-	-	TRBV5-1	TGCGCCAGCAGCTCCCCCCATGGCTACACCTTC	CASSSPHGYTF
TRBJ2-5	TRBD1	-	TRBV10-3	TGTGCCATCAGGGACAGGGGAGAGACCCAGTACTTC	CAIRDRGETQYF